The 9 T cell receptor beta chains below come from one sample, sequenced in a study of blood T cell repertoires in COVID-19. Clones were sequenced by immunoSEQ multiplex PCR, and TCRdb holds only the in-frame ones, with some missing. Of approximately 200,000 clones listed, about 81% were seen once; the top ten hold roughly 12%. The sequencing sample was made of peripheral blood. The receptors shown here come from a woman of 80 years or more with COVID-19, enrolled during active disease.

The chain uses TRBV3-1 (or the pseudogene TRBV3-2) and TRBJ2-5; D unclear. Germline CDR1 is LGHDT and CDR2 is YNNKEL (reference sequence). V shed 4 bases and J shed 1 base, with 7 bases lying between them. The CDR3 is made up of 13 amino acids. Written as DNA, the CDR3 is TGTGCCAGCAGCCGTAGCCCCCAAGAGACCCAGTACTTC. Translation: CASSRSPQETQYF.

This chain joins TRBV9 and TRBJ2-7; TRBD1 aligns across 9 bases. The CDR3 loop spans 17 amino acids. V was pared by 0 bases and J by 8 bases, with 15 bases of the junction left unmatched. From germline, CDR1 is SGDLS and CDR2 YYNGEE. CDR3 protein: CASSVDDLPPGQGKQYF. The CDR3 nucleotides are TGTGCCAGCAGCGTAGATGACCTCCCCCCGGGACAGGGAAAGCAGTACTTC.

Only a few counts were recorded for this clone. The chain has TRBV5-5 and TRBJ2-7; D gene uncertain. V lost 4 bases and J 3 bases, leaving 5 bases between the germline ends. The CDR3 has 11 amino acids. CDR1 and CDR2 from the germline V gene are SGHKS and YYEKEE (reference sequence). This chain's CDR3 is CASSRDYEQYF. DNA of the CDR3: TGTGCCAGCAGCCGAGACTACGAGCAGTACTTC.

This clone was observed a single time. This rearrangement joins TRBV29-1 to TRBJ1-1, with 8 positions matching TRBD1. With V trimmed by 6 bases and J by 3 bases, 3 bases remained unmatched. From germline, CDR1 is SQVTM and CDR2 ANQGSEA. The CDR3 runs 12 residues. The CDR3 loop reads CSVDRDDTEAFF. The CDR3 bases are TGCAGCGTGGACAGGGACGACACTGAAGCTTTCTTT.

About this clone: Sequence at one end of the junction differs from germline and may be a read error. The chain has TRBV7-7 and TRBJ2-5; maybe TRBD2 (6 bases). Germline V gives CDR1 SSHAT, CDR2 FNYEAQ (reference sequence). The CDR3 has 14 residues. CDR3 region: CASSSAGRRETQYF. The CDR3 bases are TGTGCTAGCAGTTCCGCGGGGAGGCGGGAGACCCAGTACTTC.

The chain carries TRBV2 and TRBJ2-3, with D hard to call. V shed 3 bases and J shed 3 bases, with 13 bases lying between them. CDR1 and CDR2 from the germline V gene are SNHLY and FYNNEI. The CDR3 extends over 15 amino acids. The CDR3 nucleotides are TGTGCCAGCAGTGATCTACGAGATGTGACAGATACGCAGTATTTT. Protein product: CASSDLRDVTDTQYF.

V usage is TRBV2 and J usage is TRBJ1-2, with 7 nucleotides matching TRBD1. CDR1 is SNHLY, CDR2 FYNNEI, per germline. Germline trimming cut 1 base from V and 0 bases from J; bases unmatched to any gene: 5. The CDR3 is 16 amino acids. The CDR3 coding sequence is TGTGCCAGCAGTGAAGTGACAGGGACGTCTAACTATGGCTACACCTTC. It codes for CASSEVTGTSNYGYTF.

V and J are TRBV10-2 and TRBJ2-7; D not certain. CDR1 is WSHSY and CDR2 is SAAADI in the germline V gene. Trimming pared 8 bases from V and 2 bases from J, leaving 10 bases between. The CDR3 runs to 12 residues. The chain's CDR3 is CASGRHPYEQYF. Here the CDR3 DNA reads TGCGCCAGCGGGCGACATCCCTACGAGCAGTACTTC.

This clone came up a few times. This chain links TRBV5-4 with TRBJ2-7, with a possible D match to TRBD1 (5 bases). Trimming stripped 0 bases from V and 0 bases from J, with 7 bases between. Germline V CDR1 and CDR2: SGHNT, YYREEE (reference sequence). This CDR3 has 14 residues. The CDR3 loop is CASSLGGLSYEQYF. CDR3 in DNA: TGTGCCAGCAGCTTGGGGGGCCTCTCCTACGAGCAGTACTTC.